The 6 T cell receptor beta chains given below trace back to one sample, sequenced in a study of post-analysis software for immune sequencing data. Libraries were made from TCR beta cDNA, and they carried unique molecular identifiers. TCRdb independently ran MiXCR on the PCR reads; one entry per CDR3 protein. Among around 150,000 distinct CDR3 sequences, 35% to 40% were seen once, and the ten largest hold roughly 28%. The sequencing used blood, collected after autologous hematopoietic stem cell transplantation. The source of these receptors is a girl aged 5-17 years with multiple sclerosis.

The V and J genes are TRBV7-2 and TRBJ2-3; possibly TRBD2 for D (6 bases). Germline loops: CDR1 SGHTA, CDR2 FQGNSA. The ends were cut back, 1 base at V and 8 bases at J, with 13 bases in the middle. This CDR3 comprises 14 residues. DNA of the CDR3: TGTGCCAGCAGCTTAGGACTAGTGTTAGGTACGCAGTATTTT. Translated, it gives CASSLGLVLGTQYF.

This clonotype was found a few times. The chain links TRBV28 to TRBJ2-4, with D unresolved. The CDR3 has 15 residues. With 4 bases removed from V and 2 bases from J, the gap between germline ends came to 12 bases. The germline CDR1 and CDR2 sequences are MDHEN and SYDVKM. CDR3 DNA: TGTGCCAGCAGTTACGGAGAGATCCCCAAAAACATTCAGTACTTC. Encoded protein: CASSYGEIPKNIQYF. Looking up the rest from reference TRBV28 and TRBJ2-4 gives the full variable domain: DVKVTQSSRYLVKRTGEKVFLECVQDMDHENMFWYRQDPGLGLRLIYFSYDVKMKEKGDIPEGYSVSREKKERFSLILESASTNQTSMYLCASSYGEIPKNIQYFGAGTRLSVL.

The chain is built from TRBV29-1 and TRBJ1-2; D not certain. The CDR3 has 11 residues. V dropped 3 bases and J dropped 8 bases, with 10 bases sitting between them. Germline V gene data show CDR1 as SQVTM and CDR2 as ANQGSEA. The CDR3 loop is CSVESRGGYTF. The DNA for the CDR3 is TGCAGCGTTGAGTCCCGGGGAGGCTACACCTTC.

The rearrangement joins TRBV3-1 to TRBJ1-2; no definite D call. This CDR3 is 15 amino acids long. CDR1 and CDR2 (germline): LGHDT, YNNKEL (reference sequence). The ends were cut back, 3 bases at V and 4 bases at J, with 15 bases in the middle. The CDR3 is CASSQWAASRYGYTF. CDR3 bases: TGTGCCAGCAGCCAGTGGGCGGCATCCCGCTATGGCTACACCTTC.

This clonotype was observed once. This sequence joins TRBV6-5 and TRBJ1-1; D gene uncertain. Trimming took off 5 bases at V and 0 bases at J, with 10 bases between the two ends. Germline CDR1 MNHEY, CDR2 SVGAGI. The CDR3 extends over 14 amino acids. The CDR3 DNA sequence: TGTGCCAGCAGTGCGCGAGGATTGAACACTGAAGCTTTCTTT. Its protein is CASSARGLNTEAFF.

The chain has TRBV15 and TRBJ2-1; 13 bases match TRBD2. Losses at the gene ends were 0 bases for V and 9 bases for J; bases not matched to a gene: 2. This CDR3 is 15 amino acids long. Germline V gene sequence: CDR1 LNHNV, CDR2 YYDKDF (reference sequence). The CDR3 region is CATSRDGTSGTEQFF. CDR3 sequence (DNA): TGTGCCACCAGCAGAGATGGGACTAGCGGGACTGAGCAGTTCTTC.